The next 7 T cell receptor beta chains were all read from a single sample in a study of cytomegalovirus exposure and HLA in healthy donors. The primer mix had 60 Vbeta and 13 Jbeta primers. Assay: immunoSEQ multiplex PCR; the TCRdb copy retains only in-frame clones and omits some. The data hold 110,000 to 150,000 clones, with roughly 85% observed a single time. Source material: PBMCs. These receptors came from a male donor in good health and CMV-seronegative.

This clone was picked up a small number of times. This rearrangement joins TRBV7-9 to TRBJ1-3; D remains unclear. Germline V gene data show CDR1 as SEHNR and CDR2 as FQNEAQ (reference sequence). The length of the CDR3 is 16 residues. V lost 6 bases to trimming and J lost 4 bases, with 19 bases between them. Written as DNA, the CDR3 is TGTGCCAGCAGTCCTGCCTCGTCCGGGAACGGAAACACCATATATTTT. As protein: CASSPASSGNGNTIYF.

The genes are TRBV5-4 and TRBJ2-5; 9 bases line up with TRBD2. The CDR3 runs to 16 residues. Germline CDR1 and CDR2: SGHNT and YYREEE (reference sequence). V was pared by 4 bases and J by 5 bases, with 12 bases of the junction left unmatched. CDR3: CASSPGGSSGEETQYF. The CDR3, as DNA: TGTGCCAGCAGCCCCGGGGGGTCTAGCGGGGAGGAGACCCAGTACTTC.

J is TRBJ2-3 and V is TRBV18; tentative D call: TRBD2 (6 bases). V lost 4 bases to trimming and J lost 0 bases, with 14 bases between them. Germline CDR1 reads KGHSH; CDR2 reads LQKENI. The CDR3 is 16 residues long. CDR3 nucleotides: TGTGCCAGCTCACTGTCTAGCGCACCTAGCACAGATACGCAGTATTTT. It is translated as CASSLSSAPSTDTQYF.

The chain uses TRBV11-1 and TRBJ2-3; the match to TRBD2 covers 11 bases. V was pared by 5 bases and J by 4 bases, with 11 bases of the junction left unmatched. The CDR3 extends over 17 amino acids. Germline V gene lookup returns CDR1 SGHAT and CDR2 FQDESV (reference sequence). The CDR3 loop is CASSPLGTSGVSDTQYF. The DNA for the CDR3 is TGTGCCAGCAGCCCACTTGGGACTAGCGGAGTTTCAGATACGCAGTATTTT.

The chain links TRBV18 to TRBJ1-2; D possibly corresponds to TRBD1 (5 bases). Germline CDR1 KGHSH, CDR2 LQKENI. The CDR3 covers 14 residues. V lost 6 bases, J lost 4 bases, and 15 bases lay in between. CDR3 DNA sequence: TGTGCCAGCTCGGTGGGGGACTCTAGCTATGGCTACACCTTC. Encoded protein: CASSVGDSSYGYTF.

This clone was detected only a few times. The chain carries TRBV29-1 and TRBJ1-4, with 9 positions matching TRBD1. Germline V CDR1 and CDR2: SQVTM, ANQGSEA. The CDR3 contains 13 residues. J gave up 7 bases and V 6 bases, and 6 bases lay outside the gene matches. The CDR3 coding sequence is TGCAGCGTCACAGGGGGCGTTGGTGAAAAACTGTTTTTT. This codes for CSVTGGVGEKLFF.

CDR3 sequence: CASNSGTNQETQYF. The CDR3 DNA sequence: TGCGCCAGCAACTCGGGGACAAACCAAGAGACCCAGTACTTC. The chain uses TRBV5-1 and TRBJ2-5, with a tentative D call TRBD1 (6 bases). V gave up 6 bases and J gave up 0 bases, with 12 bases separating them. This CDR3 is 14 amino acids long. Germline V gene lookup returns CDR1 SGHRS and CDR2 YFSETQ.